The source of this TCR beta chain is a study of cytotoxic CD8 clonotypes in ibrutinib-treated CLL. TCRdb's copy holds only in-frame clones and misses some; the assay was immunoSEQ multiplex PCR. Counted here are tens of thousands of clones, roughly two thirds occurring once; the ten biggest clones make up around 54%. CDR1 is WNHNN, CDR2 SYGVQD, per germline (reference sequence). The V end lost 7 bases, the J end lost 3 bases, and 14 bases lay between the germline ends. The CDR3 totals 14 residues. The origin of this receptor is a human donor with chronic lymphocytic leukemia. The sample in question was PBMCs, obtained at disease progression, from a patient treated with ibrutinib. The chain is built from TRBV10-1 and TRBJ2-3; D not resolved. This CDR3 reads CASIVHRQTDTQYF. The DNA of the CDR3 is TGCGCCAGCATAGTCCATCGCCAGACAGATACGCAGTATTTT.